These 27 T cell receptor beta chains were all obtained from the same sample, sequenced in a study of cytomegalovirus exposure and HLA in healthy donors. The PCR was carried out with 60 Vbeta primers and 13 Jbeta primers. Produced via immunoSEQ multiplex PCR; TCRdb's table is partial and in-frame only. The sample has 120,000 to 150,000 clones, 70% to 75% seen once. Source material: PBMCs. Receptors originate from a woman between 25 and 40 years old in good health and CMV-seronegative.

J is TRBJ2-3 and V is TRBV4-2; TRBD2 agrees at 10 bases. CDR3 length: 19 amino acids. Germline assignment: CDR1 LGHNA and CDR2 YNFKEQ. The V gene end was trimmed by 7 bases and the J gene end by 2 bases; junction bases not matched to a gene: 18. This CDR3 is CASTMNKLAGAYYTDTQYF. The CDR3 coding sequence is TGTGCCAGCACCATGAACAAGCTAGCGGGGGCCTATTACACAGATACGCAGTATTTT.

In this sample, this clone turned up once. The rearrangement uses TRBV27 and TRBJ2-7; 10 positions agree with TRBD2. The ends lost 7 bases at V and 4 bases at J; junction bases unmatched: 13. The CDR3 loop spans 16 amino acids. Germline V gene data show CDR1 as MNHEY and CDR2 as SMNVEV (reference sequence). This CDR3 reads CASKGTSAKGGYEQYF. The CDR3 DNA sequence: TGTGCCAGCAAGGGGACTAGCGCGAAAGGAGGGTACGAGCAGTACTTC.

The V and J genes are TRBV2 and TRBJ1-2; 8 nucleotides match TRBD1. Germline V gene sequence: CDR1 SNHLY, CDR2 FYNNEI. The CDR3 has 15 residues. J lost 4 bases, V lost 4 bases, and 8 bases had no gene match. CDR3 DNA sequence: TGTGCCAGCAGTGCGCTGGGACAGGCAAGCTATGGCTACACCTTC. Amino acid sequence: CASSALGQASYGYTF.

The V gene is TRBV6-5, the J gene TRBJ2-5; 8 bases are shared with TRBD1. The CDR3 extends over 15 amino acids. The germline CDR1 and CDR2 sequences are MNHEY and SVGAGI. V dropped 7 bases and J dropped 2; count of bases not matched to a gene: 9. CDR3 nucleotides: TGTGCCAGCACCCGGACAGGGTTAGGGCAAGAGACCCAGTACTTC. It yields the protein CASTRTGLGQETQYF.

CDR3 residues: CASSLMGPGDTIYF. In DNA, the CDR3 is TGTGCCAGCAGTTTGATGGGGCCAGGGGACACCATATATTTT. This chain links TRBV27 with TRBJ1-3, with D possibly matching TRBD1 (6 bases). With 3 bases removed from V and 8 bases from J, the gap between germline ends came to 14 bases. The CDR3 extends over 14 amino acids. The germline CDR1 and CDR2 sequences are MNHEY and SMNVEV (reference sequence).

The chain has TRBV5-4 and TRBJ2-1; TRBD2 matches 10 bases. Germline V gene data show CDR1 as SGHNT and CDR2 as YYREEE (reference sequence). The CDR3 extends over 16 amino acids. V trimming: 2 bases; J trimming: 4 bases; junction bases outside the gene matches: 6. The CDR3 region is CASSFGLAGEYNEQFF. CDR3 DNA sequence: TGTGCCAGCAGCTTTGGGCTAGCGGGGGAGTACAATGAGCAGTTCTTC.

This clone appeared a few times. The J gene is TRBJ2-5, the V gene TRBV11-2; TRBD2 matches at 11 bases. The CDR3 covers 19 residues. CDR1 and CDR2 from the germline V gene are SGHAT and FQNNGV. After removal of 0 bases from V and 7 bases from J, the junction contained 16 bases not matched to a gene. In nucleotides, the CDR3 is TGTGCCAGCAGCTTAGATTCTGGTGCTAGCGGGGGGAGCTTTAGGACCCAGTACTTC. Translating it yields CASSLDSGASGGSFRTQYF.

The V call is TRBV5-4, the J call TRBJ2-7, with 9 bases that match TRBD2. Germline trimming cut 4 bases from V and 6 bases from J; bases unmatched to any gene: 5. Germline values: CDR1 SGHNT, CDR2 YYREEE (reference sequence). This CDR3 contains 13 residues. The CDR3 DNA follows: TGTGCCAGCAGCAGCGGGACTAGCTTCGAGCAGTACTTC. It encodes CASSSGTSFEQYF.

The CDR3 spells CASSPTGQAYEQYV. In DNA, the CDR3 is TGTGCCAGCAGCCCGACAGGGCAGGCTTACGAGCAGTACGTC. The rearrangement uses TRBV28 and TRBJ2-7; 7 bases match TRBD1. V lost 6 bases to trimming and J lost 4 bases; unmatched junction nucleotides: 9. There are 14 residues in the CDR3. Germline CDR1 MDHEN, CDR2 SYDVKM.

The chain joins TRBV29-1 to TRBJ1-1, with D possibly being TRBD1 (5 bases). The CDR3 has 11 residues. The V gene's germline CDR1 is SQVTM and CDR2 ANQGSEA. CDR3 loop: CRGGGDTEAFF. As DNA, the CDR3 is TGCAGGGGTGGGGGGGACACTGAAGCTTTCTTT.

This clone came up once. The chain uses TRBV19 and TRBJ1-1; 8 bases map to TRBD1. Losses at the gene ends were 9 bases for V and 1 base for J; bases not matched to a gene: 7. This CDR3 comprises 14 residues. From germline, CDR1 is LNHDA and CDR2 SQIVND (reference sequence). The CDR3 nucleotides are TGTGCCAGCACCGGACAGGGAAGGAACACTGAAGCTTTCTTT. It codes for CASTGQGRNTEAFF.

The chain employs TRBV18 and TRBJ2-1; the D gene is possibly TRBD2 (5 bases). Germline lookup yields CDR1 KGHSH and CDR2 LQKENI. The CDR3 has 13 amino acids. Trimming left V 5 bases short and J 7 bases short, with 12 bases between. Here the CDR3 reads CASSKGSGNEQFF. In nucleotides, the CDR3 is TGTGCCAGCTCAAAAGGGTCGGGAAATGAGCAGTTCTTC.

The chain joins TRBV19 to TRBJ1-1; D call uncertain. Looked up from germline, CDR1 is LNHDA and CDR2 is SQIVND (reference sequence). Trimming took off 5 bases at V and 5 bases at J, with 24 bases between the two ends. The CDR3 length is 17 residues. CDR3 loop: CASSPRPEFVRRTEAFF. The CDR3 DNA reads TGTGCCAGTAGTCCCCGCCCTGAGTTCGTGCGCCGGACTGAAGCTTTCTTT.

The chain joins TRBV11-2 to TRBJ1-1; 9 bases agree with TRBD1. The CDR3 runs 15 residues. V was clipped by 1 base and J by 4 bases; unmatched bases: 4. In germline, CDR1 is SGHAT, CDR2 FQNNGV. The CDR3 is CASSLVTGGTTEAFF. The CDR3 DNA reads TGTGCCAGCAGCTTAGTGACAGGGGGGACCACTGAAGCTTTCTTT.

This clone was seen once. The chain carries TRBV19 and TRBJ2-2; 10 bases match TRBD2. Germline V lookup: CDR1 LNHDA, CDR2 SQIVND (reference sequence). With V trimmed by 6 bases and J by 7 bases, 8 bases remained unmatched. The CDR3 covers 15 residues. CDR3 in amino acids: CASSKREGHIGELFF. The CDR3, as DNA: TGTGCCAGTAGCAAGCGGGAGGGCCATATCGGGGAGCTGTTTTTT.

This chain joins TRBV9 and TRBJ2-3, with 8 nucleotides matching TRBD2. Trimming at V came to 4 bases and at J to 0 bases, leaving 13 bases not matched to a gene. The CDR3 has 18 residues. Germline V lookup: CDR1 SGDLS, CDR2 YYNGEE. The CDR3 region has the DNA TGTGCCAGCAGCACCCGGGACACCGGGGGGGAGAGCACAGATACGCAGTATTTT. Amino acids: CASSTRDTGGESTDTQYF.

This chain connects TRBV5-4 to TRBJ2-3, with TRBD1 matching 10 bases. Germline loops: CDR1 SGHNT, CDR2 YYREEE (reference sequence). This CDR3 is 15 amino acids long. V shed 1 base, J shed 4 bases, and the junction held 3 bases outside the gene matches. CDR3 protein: CASSLSTGGADTQYF. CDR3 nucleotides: TGTGCCAGCAGCTTGTCGACAGGGGGCGCAGATACGCAGTATTTT.

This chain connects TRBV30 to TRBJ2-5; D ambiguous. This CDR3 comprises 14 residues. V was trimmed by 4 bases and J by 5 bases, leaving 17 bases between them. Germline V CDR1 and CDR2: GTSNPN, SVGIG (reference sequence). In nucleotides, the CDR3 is TGTGCCTGGATCGGAGCTTCAGCGTGGGAGACCCAGTACTTC. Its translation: CAWIGASAWETQYF. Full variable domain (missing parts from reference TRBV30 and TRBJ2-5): SQTIHQWPATLVQPVGSPLSLECTVEGTSNPNLYWYRQAAGRGLQLLFYSVGIGQISSEVPQNLSASRPQDRQFILSSKKLLLSDSGFYLCAWIGASAWETQYFGPGTRLLVL.

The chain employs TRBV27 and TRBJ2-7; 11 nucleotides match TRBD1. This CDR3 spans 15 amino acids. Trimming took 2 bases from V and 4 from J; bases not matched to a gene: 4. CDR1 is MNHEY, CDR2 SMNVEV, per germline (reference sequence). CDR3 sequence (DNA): TGTGCCAGCAGTTTAGGGGGGACAGGGGGATACGAGCAGTACTTC. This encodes CASSLGGTGGYEQYF.

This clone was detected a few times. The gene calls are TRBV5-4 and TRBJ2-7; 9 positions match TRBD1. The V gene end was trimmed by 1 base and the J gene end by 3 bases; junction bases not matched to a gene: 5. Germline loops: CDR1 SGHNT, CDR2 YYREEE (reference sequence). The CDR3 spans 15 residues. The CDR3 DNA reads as TGTGCCAGCAGCTTGCCCGGGACAGGGATCTACGAGCAGTACTTC. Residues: CASSLPGTGIYEQYF.

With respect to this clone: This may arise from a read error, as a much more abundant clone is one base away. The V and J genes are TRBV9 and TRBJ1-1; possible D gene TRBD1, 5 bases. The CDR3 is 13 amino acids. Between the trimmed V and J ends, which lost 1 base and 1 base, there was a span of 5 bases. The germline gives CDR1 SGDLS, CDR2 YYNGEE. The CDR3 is CASSVQGNTEAFF. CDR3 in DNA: TGTGCCAGCAGCGTACAGGGGAACACTGAAGCTTTCTTT.

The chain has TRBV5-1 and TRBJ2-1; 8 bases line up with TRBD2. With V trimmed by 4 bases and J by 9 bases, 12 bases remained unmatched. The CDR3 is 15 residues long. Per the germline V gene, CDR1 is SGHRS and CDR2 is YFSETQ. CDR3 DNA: TGCGCCAGCAGCCAATCTCCGGGACTAGAATCTGAGCAGTTCTTC. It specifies CASSQSPGLESEQFF.

CDR3: CASSPPGRLRETQYF. CDR3 sequence (DNA): TGTGCCAGTAGCCCCCCCGGCAGACTAAGAGAGACCCAGTACTTC. The chain carries TRBV19 and TRBJ2-5; D possibly corresponds to TRBD2 (5 bases). V shed 6 bases and J shed 4 bases, with 18 bases lying between them. CDR3 length: 15 residues. CDR1 is LNHDA and CDR2 is SQIVND in the germline V gene (reference sequence).

The CDR3 reads CASTTNRAGYTF. The CDR3 DNA is TGTGCCAGCACCACCAACAGGGCTGGCTACACCTTC. The genes are TRBV28 and TRBJ1-2, with a possible D match to TRBD1 (6 bases). The germline V and J ends were trimmed by 7 bases and 7 bases, with 13 bases remaining between them. CDR3 length equals 12 residues. From germline, CDR1 is MDHEN and CDR2 SYDVKM.

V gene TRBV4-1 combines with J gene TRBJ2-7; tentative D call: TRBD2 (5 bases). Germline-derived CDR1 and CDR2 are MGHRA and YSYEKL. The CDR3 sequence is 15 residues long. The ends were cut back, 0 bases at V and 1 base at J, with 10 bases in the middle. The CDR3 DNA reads TGCGCCAGCAGCCAAGATCCAGCGGATTCCTACGAGCAGTACTTC. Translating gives CASSQDPADSYEQYF.

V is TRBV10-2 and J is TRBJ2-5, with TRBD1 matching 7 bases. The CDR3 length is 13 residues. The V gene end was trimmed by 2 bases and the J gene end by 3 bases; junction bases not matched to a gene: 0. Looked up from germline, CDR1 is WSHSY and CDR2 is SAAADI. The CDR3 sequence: CASSETGEETQYF. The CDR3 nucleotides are TGCGCCAGCAGTGAGACAGGGGAAGAGACCCAGTACTTC.

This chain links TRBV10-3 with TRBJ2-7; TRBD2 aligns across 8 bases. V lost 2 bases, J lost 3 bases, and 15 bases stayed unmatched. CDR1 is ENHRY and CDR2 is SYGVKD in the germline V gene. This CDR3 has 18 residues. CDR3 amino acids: CAISENKEGSGAIYEQYV. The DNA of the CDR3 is TGTGCCATCAGTGAGAACAAGGAGGGTAGCGGGGCGATCTACGAGCAGTACGTC.